This T cell receptor beta chain was obtained from a study of blood T cells in healthy people across ages. Study conclusions and caveats: TCR beta diversity tracked closely with naive T cell percentage.

Trimming pared 2 bases from V and 12 bases from J, leaving 14 bases between. The CDR3 loop spans 13 amino acids. Per the germline V gene, CDR1 is SGHTA and CDR2 is FQGNSA. Then a second PCR, running about 6 to 11 cycles, was carried out with a sample-barcoded 5' primer and a J-beta primer mix. Every single cDNA molecule received a tag from a template-switch adaptor with 12 random nucleotides. TCRdb re-called the 5' RACE reads through MiXCR, storing one row per CDR3 protein. The data contain about 720,000 distinct CDR3 sequences, about 20% of them singletons. Regarding this clonotype: Its antigen is not known.

Per sample, at least 6 micrograms of total RNA were extracted. The origin of this receptor is a man aged 65 to 79 in good health. The material sequenced was blood. The rearrangement uses TRBV7-2 and TRBJ2-1, with D perhaps TRBD2 (5 bases). The CDR3 region is CASSLYDTRGQFF. The CDR3 nucleotides are TGTGCCAGCAGCTTATATGACACCCGGGGGCAGTTCTTC.